The subject of this entry is one T cell receptor beta chain. It lacks a known antigen. Germline is not matched at one junction end, which may reflect a read error. CDR1 and CDR2, per the germline V gene (reference sequence), are SEHNR and FQNEAQ. From cysteine to phenylalanine, the CDR3 is 17 amino acids long. The retained sequence is limited to the CDR3, 51 bases, with the frame set at the first base. The data stem from a study of cytomegalovirus exposure and HLA in healthy donors (dated by TCRdb to about 2017). Context from the whole study: In an earlier analysis of around 540 of the donors, 250 to 350 Gb of sequence data and roughly 100 million unique TCR beta sequences from roughly 180 million T cells were reported. A handful of DR-DQ haplotypes were handled as single units for association and clustering because linkage in the cohort was strong. An early release covering roughly 600 HLA-typed donors comprised 300 to 350 gigabases of sequencing data and around 85 million unique TCR sequences. In the later analysis, no new phenotypic data were used to find candidate immune exposures; instead, reliance was placed on TCR beta sequences and their occurrence across donors. The genetic ancestry cluster associated with self-reported Caucasian donors included around 76% of the 398 genotyped donors. In addition to the first cohort of 666 subjects, a separate validation cohort of under 150 different subjects was used. Among 398 genotyped donors of the cohort, an average of approximately 240,000 unique TCR beta nucleotide sequences were sequenced per donor, roughly 20% of them non-productive. To predict cytomegalovirus infection status, the study brought together high-throughput TCR immunosequencing, statistical association of individual TCRs with disease status, and machine learning. Typing coverage differed by locus: A, B, C, DRB1 and DQB1 were typed in about 629-640 donors, DQA1 in about 550, DPA1 in 606, and DPB1 in approximately 450. The study was designed to test whether signatures of past pathogen exposure could be identified by cataloging public T cell receptors. Every repertoire in the discovery cohort had been generated on one and the same sequencing platform. HLA typing covered class I and class II loci at four-digit resolution. Donor age, sex, ethnicity and CMV serostatus were collected together with the repertoire data. The study profiled the T cell repertoires of 666 subjects by immunosequencing and related them to cytomegalovirus serostatus. In an earlier analysis of 587 of the donors, high-throughput TCR beta sequencing was used to judge whether each TCR beta V gene segment behaved as functional or pseudogenic. A later analysis re-analyzed previously published TCR beta repertoires from several hundred donors and added high-resolution HLA genotyping to study TCR occurrence patterns. In a later genetic analysis, genome-wide SNP genotypes for about three fifths of the roughly 670 donors were used, and that subset was treated as a discovery cohort.

In total, approximately 700 healthy bone marrow donors made up the cohort. At the time of sampling, every cohort member was nominally healthy, though immune exposures that went unrecorded were likely present. The donor was CMV seropositive and belonged to the group of over 250 seropositive cohort members. A peripheral blood sample was provided by each donor, and peripheral blood mononuclear cells were used for TCR beta sequencing. Genomic DNA extraction from the blood cell samples was performed with the Qiagen DNeasy Blood Extraction Kit. Summary of the overall study and its limitations: A later genetic analysis associated a missense DCLRE1C variant with V-gene and J-gene trimming of TCR beta chains, and an independent cohort replicated the association. Because counts were too low, more than 15 rarely observed V segments, including chromosome 9 orphons, were excluded from the earlier analysis of about 500 of the donors. A cluster of highly shared sequence variants was judged likely to represent a technical artifact of the sequencing pipeline. Compared with the approximately 670-donor mean, donors in an Asian-associated ancestry cluster had fewer N-insertions in productive TCRs, according to a later genetic analysis. It was suggested by the authors that the approach could potentially be generalized to other disease states and immunological phenotypes. Compared with equally common non-associated chains, HLA-associated TCR beta chains in a later analysis were more clonally expanded and had lower generation probabilities. Presence/absence analyses assumed roughly uniform sequencing depth across donors, an assumption that may not hold. Immune exposure information for the cohort was limited to CMV serostatus. A further reported finding was that TCR beta sequences accurately predicted the HLA-A and HLA-B alleles for most subjects in the first cohort. In an earlier analysis of more than 500 of the donors, most TCR beta V segments appeared in productive rearrangements about 87% or about 30% of the time, broadly matching IMGT annotations. Three of the identified cytomegalovirus-associated TCR beta chains were confirmed in vitro to be specific for cytomegalovirus antigens. Several of the top co-occurrence clusters appeared to be linked to parvovirus B19, influenza, CMV and Epstein-Barr virus, according to a later analysis. The study listed approximately 150 TCR beta chains as associated with cytomegalovirus. Linkage disequilibrium might explain the correlated functional status among segregating V segments, but an unknown experimental factor could not be excluded. A later analysis found that most CMV-associated TCR beta chains appeared HLA-restricted, with HLA associations seemingly driven largely by CMV exposure. Because HLA typing was unavailable for some donors at each locus, only the typed subset was used in association tests. In a later analysis, 16,951 TCR beta sequences were associated with specific HLA alleles at a false discovery rate of 0.05. The 87-base-pair reads could not distinguish some IMGT-functional V segments, including TRBV6-2 and TRBV6-3, so those segments were excluded. In this cohort, only TCR beta chains were sequenced, and detectable features were limited by the absence of alpha or paired-chain data. Strong co-occurrence of HLA alleles, especially DR and DQ, made assigning TCR associations to individual alleles difficult. While some public TCRs were present in many individuals, most TCR sequences turned up only very rarely across donors. The classifier was reported to diagnose cytomegalovirus status with high specificity and sensitivity in both the original cohort and the validation cohort. A later analysis found that TCR association rates varied across HLA loci, with DRB1 alleles showing the most associated TCRs and HLA-C alleles the fewest.

Library preparation was by the immunoSEQ multiplex PCR assay. For the multiplex PCR, a mixture combining 60 forward primers for TCR Vbeta segments and 13 reverse primers for TCR Jbeta segments was used. The CDR3 region of rearranged TCR beta genes was amplified from genomic DNA with a multiplex PCR assay. Amplified TCR beta libraries were sequenced as 87-base-pair reads on the Illumina HiSeq System. Processing in the source paper ran as follows. Across the 670 or so repertoires, a later analysis counted 80 million or so unique TCR beta chains, roughly 11 million of which were shared by at least two donors. Raw reads were error-corrected and collapsed into unique sequences by a nearest-neighbor algorithm in which closely related sequences were merged to remove PCR and sequencing errors. Alignment of CDR3 sequences to IMGT reference sequences was used to assign V, D and J gene segments. Each retained sequence needed at least a six-nucleotide match to both a V gene segment and a J gene segment. A rearrangement was called productive if the CDR3 had no stop codons and remained in frame with V and J, and every other rearrangement was called non-productive. CDR3 was defined by IMGT convention, running from the second conserved V-encoded cysteine to the conserved J-encoded phenylalanine. The earlier analysis of about 570 of the donors excluded any sequence lacking an unambiguous match to a single V gene segment. An earlier analysis of about 600 of the donors called V segments functional above 56.7% productive rearrangements and segregating when the between-donor standard deviation exceeded 5%. A statistical classification framework was built to diagnose cytomegalovirus status from the catalog of TCR beta chain sequences. In a later analysis, TCR nucleotide sequences were compared against IMGT/GENE-DB human TR gene sequences so that V and J genes could be assigned. In a later analysis, CDR3 sequences and most-parsimonious VDJ recombination scenarios were assigned using the TCRdist pipeline. In a later analysis, each TCR beta chain was defined by its CDR3 amino acid sequence together with its V-gene family, and reads without a unique V-gene family were excluded. To address suspected cross-contamination and a sequencing artifact, a later analysis removed around 590 highly shared, low-generation-probability nucleotide sequences. In a later analysis, a clonal expansion index was calculated for each public chain from normalized within-repertoire ranks of inferred template counts. A later analysis computed generation probabilities with a VDJ recombination model fitted to out-of-frame rearrangements, and checked the results against IGoR. Hypergeometric tests were used in a later analysis to score TCR-TCR, TCR-HLA and TCR-CMV co-occurrence, with a repertoire-size bias correction applied to the TCR pairs. In a later analysis, false discovery rates were estimated by permuting HLA or CMV assignments 20 times. In a later analysis, co-occurring TCRs were grouped with DBSCAN, and TCRdist sequence similarity was added when clustering was performed within HLA-allele-positive subsets. Co-occurrence clustering excluded repertoires with fewer than 30,000 or more than 120,000 public chains, plus five with anomalous nucleotide sharing. Entries here come from immuneACCESS through TCRdb and include only in-frame sequences with V and J called. Some clones fail to appear in such tables; in the studies checked, an unresolved V gene covers under half of the shortfall, and the cause of the remainder is unknown. The V and J calls and clone size were taken over from that table, and D and trimming were inferred from the DNA. Across this sample there are about 110,000 clones, with roughly 80% seen only once. The ten most abundant clones make up roughly 8.6% of the sample.

The TCR originated in a woman aged 35 to 49 in good health and CMV-seropositive. The chain uses TRBV7-9 and TRBJ1-1; TRBD1 matches 8 bases in the middle. What was sequenced was PBMCs. The DNA sequence is given as TGTTCCAGCAGCTATGGACAGGGTATCCTCATGAACACTGAAGCTTTCTTT. Translated, this is CSSSYGQGILMNTEAFF.